The 29 T cell receptor beta chains in this list originate from one sample, sequenced in a study of blood T cell repertoires in COVID-19. The repertoire was sequenced with immunoSEQ multiplex PCR; TCRdb's copy has only in-frame clones and lacks some. The sample has under 250,000 clones, about 85% seen once. The sequencing sample was made of peripheral blood. These receptors were taken from a man aged 18 to 30 with active or convalescent COVID-19.

The V gene is TRBV7-8, the J gene TRBJ1-6; the D is unclear. CDR1 and CDR2 from the germline V gene are SGHVS and FQNEAQ. This CDR3 is 16 amino acids long. V was clipped by 0 bases and J by 5 bases, with 11 bases between them. This chain's CDR3 is CASSLARGQNNSPLHF. CDR3 in DNA: TGTGCCAGCAGCTTAGCGCGAGGCCAGAATAATTCACCCCTCCACTTT.

This sequence joins TRBV5-1 and TRBJ1-4; D perhaps matches TRBD1 (6 bases). Germline V gene sequence: CDR1 SGHRS, CDR2 YFSETQ. V was clipped by 4 bases and J by 5 bases, with 15 bases between them. This CDR3 is built from 15 residues. CDR3 region: CASSPQGGDNEKLFF. The CDR3 bases are TGCGCCAGCAGCCCACAAGGGGGTGACAATGAAAAACTGTTTTTT.

The CDR3 protein is CASGNRGNTEAFF. CDR3 bases: TGTGCCAGCGGAAACAGGGGGAACACTGAAGCTTTCTTT. The chain employs TRBV2 and TRBJ1-1, with 7 bases lining up with TRBD1. CDR1 is SNHLY, CDR2 FYNNEI, per germline. There are 13 residues in the CDR3. J lost 1 base, V lost 8 bases, and 4 bases had no gene match.

This clone has a single count. The CDR3: CASSLKGAWEQYF. DNA for the CDR3: TGTGCCAGCAGCTTAAAAGGGGCCTGGGAGCAGTACTTC. The rearrangement uses TRBV11-2 and TRBJ2-7; tentative D call: TRBD1 (5 bases). The CDR3 totals 13 residues. Germline-derived CDR1 and CDR2 are SGHAT and FQNNGV. V dropped 2 bases and J dropped 7 bases, with 12 bases sitting between them.

CDR3 residues: CASSEAAGGVGTDTQYF. CDR3 bases: TGTGCCAGCAGCGAGGCGGCGGGAGGTGTGGGTACAGATACGCAGTATTTT. The chain employs TRBV9 and TRBJ2-3; TRBD2 matches 8 bases. The trim removed 3 bases at V and 3 bases at J, leaving 12 bases unmatched. The germline V gene encodes CDR1 SGDLS and CDR2 YYNGEE. This CDR3 contains 17 residues.

The CDR3 coding sequence is TGTGCCAGCAGTTATCTCCAGAGGTTGCGGACTGAAGCTTTCTTT. Protein product: CASSYLQRLRTEAFF. This sequence joins TRBV6-2 or TRBV6-3 and TRBJ1-1, with D hard to call. V was clipped by 3 bases and J by 5 bases, with 16 bases between them. Germline CDR1 MNHEY, CDR2 SVGEGT. The CDR3 covers 15 residues.

This chain joins TRBV28 and TRBJ2-1; 7 nucleotides line up with TRBD1. V lost 4 bases, J lost 8 bases, and 11 bases stayed unmatched. Germline assignment: CDR1 MDHEN and CDR2 SYDVKM. CDR3 size: 15 residues. CDR3 nucleotide sequence: TGTGCCAGCAGTTCGCGACAGGGCTGGGGTGATGAGCAGTTCTTC. Translation gives CASSSRQGWGDEQFF.

This chain connects TRBV7-8 to TRBJ1-3; D may be TRBD1 (6 bases). V shed 3 bases and J shed 2 bases, with 17 bases lying between them. CDR1 and CDR2 from the germline V gene are SGHVS and FQNEAQ. CDR3 length equals 17 residues. This CDR3 is CASSFIGGQFAGNTIYF. The DNA of the CDR3 is TGTGCCAGCAGCTTCATCGGGGGGCAGTTCGCTGGAAACACCATATATTTT.

The chain carries TRBV5-1 and TRBJ1-2, with 7 bases lining up with TRBD1. Germline V lookup: CDR1 SGHRS, CDR2 YFSETQ. Unmatched junction bases numbered 6, after V lost 5 bases and J lost 8 bases. The CDR3 length is 12 residues. The CDR3 spells CASSNTGDGYTF. Written as DNA, the CDR3 is TGCGCCAGCAGTAATACAGGGGACGGCTACACCTTC.

The rearrangement joins TRBV10-3 to TRBJ2-3; 9 bases are shared with TRBD1. The V and J ends lost 2 bases and 6 bases, in that order; junction bases with no gene match: 6. CDR3 length: 15 amino acids. From germline, CDR1 is ENHRY and CDR2 SYGVKD. CDR3 DNA: TGTGCCATCAGTGAGAACAGGGGGCTTGGGGATACGCAGTATTTT. The encoded protein is CAISENRGLGDTQYF.

V is TRBV19 and J is TRBJ1-1; 8 bases map to TRBD1. This CDR3 has 16 amino acids. The germline V gene encodes CDR1 LNHDA and CDR2 SQIVND (reference sequence). The junction had 10 bases not matched to a gene; V was cut back by 5 bases and J by 2 bases. Here the CDR3 DNA reads TGTGCCAGTAGTCTCCGACAGGGGAGGATTAACACTGAAGCTTTCTTT. Encoded protein: CASSLRQGRINTEAFF.

This chain links TRBV10-2 with TRBJ2-7, with 12 nucleotides matching TRBD2. The CDR3 spans 14 residues. The V gene's germline CDR1 is WSHSY and CDR2 SAAADI. Trimming removed 6 bases from V and 2 bases from J; junction bases left unmatched: 2. This CDR3 reads CASRPSGGAYEQYF. Here the CDR3 DNA reads TGCGCCAGCAGACCTAGCGGGGGGGCCTACGAGCAGTACTTC.

The chain carries TRBV11-2 and TRBJ1-3; 9 bases are a match to TRBD1. CDR3 length: 17 amino acids. With V trimmed by 3 bases and J by 4 bases, 10 bases remained unmatched. CDR1 and CDR2 from the germline V gene are SGHAT and FQNNGV. The CDR3 DNA sequence: TGTGCCAGCAGCTTGGGACAGGGCCTACTCGGAGGAAACACCATATATTTT. The encoded protein is CASSLGQGLLGGNTIYF.

V and J are TRBV28 and TRBJ2-2; 9 bases agree with TRBD2. CDR3 length: 17 amino acids. CDR1 is MDHEN and CDR2 is SYDVKM in the germline V gene. Trimming removed 6 bases from V and 6 bases from J; junction bases left unmatched: 14. CDR3 bases: TGTGCCAGCAGGGGGGAGATGAGCGGGAGGATCGCCGGGGAGCTGTTTTTT. Translated: CASRGEMSGRIAGELFF.

A few counts support this clone. The chain is built from TRBV4-3 and TRBJ1-5; perhaps TRBD1 as D (5 bases). This CDR3 spans 15 amino acids. Germline V gene lookup returns CDR1 LGHNA and CDR2 YSLEER. V was pared by 2 bases and J by 0 bases, with 8 bases between. The chain's CDR3 is CASSQHRNSNQPQHF. In DNA form, the CDR3 reads TGCGCCAGCAGCCAACACAGGAATAGCAATCAGCCCCAGCATTTT.

This clone was seen just once. This chain's CDR3 is CASSGGLETQGYTF. The CDR3 region has the DNA TGTGCCAGTAGTGGGGGACTAGAGACCCAAGGCTACACCTTC. V is TRBV19 and J is TRBJ1-2; TRBD1 might be the D (5 bases). Germline V gene data show CDR1 as LNHDA and CDR2 as SQIVND (reference sequence). The CDR3 contains 14 residues. The V end was cut by 5 bases, the J end by 8 bases, with 18 bases between.

The gene calls are TRBV18 and TRBJ1-1; possibly TRBD1 for D (6 bases). In germline, CDR1 is KGHSH, CDR2 LQKENI. The CDR3 extends over 15 amino acids. V lost 3 bases, J lost 3 bases, and 14 bases lay in between. In DNA, the CDR3 is TGTGCCAGCTCACCCACCCCGGCAGGGGACACTGAAGCTTTCTTT. It codes for CASSPTPAGDTEAFF.

The V call is TRBV5-1, the J call TRBJ1-4; the match to TRBD1 covers 9 bases. The CDR3 is made up of 15 amino acids. J gave up 10 bases and V 2 bases, and 9 bases lay outside the gene matches. Germline CDR1 is SGHRS and CDR2 is YFSETQ. CDR3 sequence: CASSFGTGSSGKLFF. The DNA of the CDR3 is TGCGCCAGCAGCTTCGGGACAGGGTCAAGTGGAAAACTGTTTTTT.

The gene calls are TRBV24-1 and TRBJ2-1; TRBD1 might be the D (5 bases). There are 16 residues in the CDR3. V dropped 3 bases and J dropped 8 bases, with 19 bases sitting between them. Per germline, CDR1 KGHDR and CDR2 SFDVKD. The CDR3 spells CATSDPTQGGQDEQFF. The CDR3 DNA reads as TGTGCCACCAGTGATCCGACGCAGGGTGGGCAGGATGAGCAGTTCTTC.

The chain couples TRBV19 to TRBJ2-2, with 7 bases fitting TRBD1. J gave up 1 base and V 6 bases, and 5 bases lay outside the gene matches. Germline values: CDR1 LNHDA, CDR2 SQIVND (reference sequence). The CDR3 length is 15 residues. The CDR3 loop reads CASRRDSQNTGELFF. The CDR3 nucleotides are TGTGCCAGTAGAAGGGACAGTCAGAACACCGGGGAGCTGTTTTTT.

This rearrangement joins TRBV10-3 to TRBJ2-5; 10 bases fit TRBD2. Trimming cost V 0 bases and J 5 bases; bases outside gene matches: 6. The germline V gene encodes CDR1 ENHRY and CDR2 SYGVKD. This CDR3 has 16 residues. In DNA, the CDR3 is TGTGCCATCAGTGAGTCAGCTAGCGGGGGCGGGGAGACCCAGTACTTC. This encodes CAISESASGGGETQYF.

The chain couples TRBV28 to TRBJ1-5, with 9 bases lining up with TRBD1. The V segment lost 7 bases and the J segment 4 bases; nucleotides outside the gene matches: 11. Germline CDR1 MDHEN, CDR2 SYDVKM. CDR3 length: 16 amino acids. In DNA, the CDR3 is TGTGCCAGCAATATGCTGTGGACAGGGGTAAATCAGCCCCAGCATTTT. Translating gives CASNMLWTGVNQPQHF.

The DNA of the CDR3 is TGCGCCAGCAGCCAAGATTGGGGAGCTAATGAAAAACTGTTTTTT. Its protein product is CASSQDWGANEKLFF. This sequence joins TRBV4-3 and TRBJ1-4; D gene ambiguous. The CDR3 spans 15 residues. Per the germline V gene, CDR1 is LGHNA and CDR2 is YSLEER. V lost 0 bases and J 3 bases, leaving 8 bases between the germline ends.

V is TRBV25-1 and J is TRBJ1-6, with 10 positions matching TRBD1. The germline V gene encodes CDR1 MGHDK and CDR2 SYGVNS. The ends lost 8 bases at V and 9 bases at J; junction bases unmatched: 10. The CDR3 contains 15 residues. CDR3 DNA: TGTGCCAGCGCCGGGACAGGGGAGGAGGTTTCACCCCTCCACTTT. Residues: CASAGTGEEVSPLHF.

This rearrangement joins TRBV6-6 to TRBJ2-3; D possibly corresponds to TRBD1 (6 bases). CDR1 and CDR2 (germline): MNHNY, SVGAGI (reference sequence). The CDR3 consists of 17 residues. V was shortened by 5 bases and J by 7 bases, with 25 bases between the two germline ends. CDR3 sequence reads: CASSPSTRTAITNTQYF. CDR3 coding DNA: TGTGCCAGCAGTCCAAGCACGCGGACAGCGATTACTAATACGCAGTATTTT.

This clone was detected only once. The chain uses TRBV7-6 and TRBJ2-5; 11 nucleotides align to TRBD2. CDR3 length: 16 amino acids. V shed 5 bases and J 1 base; nucleotides not matched to a gene: 6. The germline CDR1 and CDR2 sequences are SGHVS and FNYEAQ. The CDR3 loop reads CASSKTSGGVQETQYF. The CDR3 DNA follows: TGTGCCAGCAGCAAAACTAGCGGGGGAGTCCAAGAGACCCAGTACTTC.

V gene TRBV27 combines with J gene TRBJ1-6, with D unresolved. Germline assignment: CDR1 MNHEY and CDR2 SMNVEV (reference sequence). V was pared by 2 bases and J by 3 bases, with 14 bases between. This CDR3 spans 17 amino acids. The CDR3: CASSLGDPDLYNSPLHF. CDR3 coding DNA: TGTGCCAGCAGTTTAGGAGACCCCGATCTCTATAATTCACCCCTCCACTTT.

The chain is built from TRBV6-6 and TRBJ1-2, with TRBD1 as a possible D gene (5 bases). V was shortened by 6 bases and J by 8 bases, with 19 bases between the two germline ends. The germline V gene has CDR1 MNHNY and CDR2 SVGAGI (reference sequence). The CDR3 is made up of 14 amino acids. In DNA form, the CDR3 reads TGTGCCAGCAGCCTCGGTCCGCCAGGGATGGGCTACACCTTC. It codes for CASSLGPPGMGYTF.

The CDR3 loop is CASSYQSGLSGNTIYF. CDR3 in DNA: TGTGCCAGCAGTTATCAGTCAGGGCTATCTGGAAACACCATATATTTT. The chain couples TRBV6-5 to TRBJ1-3; possibly TRBD1 for D (5 bases). The CDR3 has 16 residues. V was shortened by 3 bases and J by 1 base, with 13 bases between the two germline ends. CDR1 MNHEY and CDR2 SVGAGI come from the germline V gene.